The clone carrying this T cell receptor (beta chain) was seen many times. Its antigen is unknown. The CDR3 is made up of 12 amino acids. V shed 6 bases and J shed 3 bases, with 12 bases lying between them. The germline gives CDR1 SQVTM, CDR2 ANQGSEA. This specimen belongs to a study of human T cells and chemical hapten exposure. About the study: The patients, most of them female, presented with alopecia areata, totalis or universalis. Per-sample TCR yield variability stemmed mainly from small pooled library volume differences. General study points: Unchanged with DPC sensitization were TCRs above 1 in 1000 frequency.

Time point defined: pre-sensitization, week 0. Regarding treatment: therapeutic diphenylcyclopropenone sensitization with weekly scalp DPC. For the library, individual cDNA molecules each received unique molecular identifiers. TCRdb re-analysed the RACE reads in MiXCR, keeping a single row per CDR3 protein. The profile covers 350,000 to 400,000 distinct CDR3 sequences, with 5.1% appearing a single time and 2.5% to 3% taken by the ten largest. The specimen was whole blood, collected in connection with sensitization to the hapten diphenylcyclopropenone (DPC). This sequence originates from a woman aged 45 to 65 with alopecia areata. Some clones in this sample may be carry-over from other donors' samples. The chain is built from TRBV29-1 and TRBJ2-7; no clear D gene. DNA for the CDR3: TGCAGCGTGGGGAAGGGTCTCTACGAGCAGTACTTC. Translated, it gives CSVGKGLYEQYF.